The 4 T cell receptor beta chains given below trace back to one sample, sequenced in a study of CD8 T cells in ankylosing spondylitis. Each CDR3 protein is one row after TCRdb ran MiXCR on the 5' RACE reads. This table holds fewer than 250,000 distinct CDR3 sequences, roughly 32% found once. Material: blood, either unsorted or a sorted T cell fraction (not recorded which). The receptors were sampled from a male donor with ankylosing spondylitis or in good health (not recorded which).

This clonotype came up a few times. The chain uses TRBV20-1 and TRBJ2-3; D unresolved. The ends were cut back, 0 bases at V and 4 bases at J, with 11 bases in the middle. Looked up from germline, CDR1 is DFQATT and CDR2 is SNEGSKA (reference sequence). The length of the CDR3 is 14 residues. CDR3 nucleotide sequence: TGCAGTGCTAGAGATCGACGGTTGTCAGATACGCAGTATTTT. The encoded protein is CSARDRRLSDTQYF.

Here the CDR3 DNA reads TGCAGTGCTAGAATTCAGAGCTCCTACAATGAGCAGTTCTTC. It encodes CSARIQSSYNEQFF. The V call is TRBV20-1, the J call TRBJ2-1, with D uncertain. The CDR3 consists of 14 residues. The ends were cut back, 2 bases at V and 0 bases at J, with 8 bases in the middle. CDR1 and CDR2 (germline): DFQATT, SNEGSKA (reference sequence).

The gene calls are TRBV7-2 and TRBJ2-1; 7 bases line up with TRBD2. Germline V gene data show CDR1 as SGHTA and CDR2 as FQGNSA. V lost 1 base, J lost 1 base, and 7 bases stayed unmatched. The CDR3 length is 17 residues. CDR3 region: CASSLELGEGSYNEQFF. The CDR3, as DNA: TGTGCCAGCAGCTTAGAGCTCGGGGAGGGATCCTACAATGAGCAGTTCTTC.

This chain links TRBV5-6 with TRBJ2-1, with 9 nucleotides matching TRBD1. From germline, CDR1 is SGHDT and CDR2 YYEEEE. With 6 bases clipped from V and 3 bases from J, the junction kept 7 bases outside the gene matches. The CDR3 has 15 residues. In nucleotides, the CDR3 is TGTGCCAGCACAGGGGGACAGGGAGGCTACAATGAGCAGTTCTTC. Protein sequence: CASTGGQGGYNEQFF.